This paragraph covers one T cell receptor (beta chain) sequence. Authors' methods: Amplification from reference gene primers served as the basis for estimated nucleated cell counts. Some clones are missing from TCRdb's copy, which holds only in-frame ones; the method was immunoSEQ multiplex PCR. That table supplies the V and J calls and clone size; D and trimming were determined from the DNA. In the table there are about 90,000 clones, 80% of which are singletons. The data stem from a study of blood T cell repertoires in COVID-19. About the research overall: Sample material is recorded as cDNA or gDNA derived from T cells, B-cell-depleted T cells, or PBMCs.

Trimming left V 8 bases short and J 7 bases short, with 14 bases between. The germline CDR1 and CDR2 sequences are SNHLY and FYNNEI. The CDR3 is 13 amino acids. This TCR was sampled from a woman aged 65 to 85 with acute or convalescent COVID-19. The chain joins TRBV2 to TRBJ1-4, with D possibly matching TRBD1 (5 bases). The sequenced sample consisted of peripheral blood. CDR3 coding DNA: TGTGCCAGCGGAGGGACCCCCGCTGAAAAACTGTTTTTT. It specifies CASGGTPAEKLFF.